The TCR beta chain under discussion was sequenced for a study of long-term antiretroviral therapy in people with HIV. As for the study in general: Sampling started about a decade before the 2015 immediate-ART recommendation.

Points on this clone: Its antigen is unknown.

Study outcomes and limitations: After ART, diversity increased yet remained lower than transplant donor controls. Possibly under older ART regimens, blood was drawn between the mid-2000s and the late 2010s. Against controls, HIV repertoires showed narrower ranges of CDR3 length.

At the survey level, the v3.0 immunoSEQ assay was run. TCRdb keeps only in-frame clones here, not all; method: immunoSEQ multiplex PCR. The sample gives 30,000 or so clones, over 90% of which show up once; roughly 6.7% is in the top ten. The CDR3 is 16 residues long. Trimming took 4 bases from V and 4 from J, leaving 20 bases between them. CDR1 SGHTS and CDR2 YDEGEE come from the germline V gene. The rearrangement joins TRBV5-8 to TRBJ1-1, with D hard to call. Material: unsorted PBMCs, obtained roughly 6.3 years after starting antiretroviral therapy. This TCR was sampled from a woman in her forties with HIV. Here the CDR3 reads CASSEANAGSSTEAFF. CDR3 nucleotide sequence: TGTGCCAGCAGCGAGGCCAACGCCGGGTCGAGCACTGAAGCTTTCTTT.